Listed below are T cell receptor beta chains from one sample, sequenced in a study of chemoradiotherapy in HPV16-positive cancers. Here immunoSEQ multiplex PCR was the method, and the copy in TCRdb shows in-frame clones only, minus some. The repertoire consists of 17,000 or so clones, with about 74% occurring once and the leading ten covering 8%. Sequencing used tumor tissue, obtained from a patient who underwent chemoradiotherapy. The receptors come from a human donor with HPV-associated anogenital cancer. Each CDR3 is given with its conserved first and last residue. A D gene is named only where the DNA matches it firmly. The size field is filled for only some rows; it gives once, few, many or a size class.

>TRBV6-4|TRBJ1-1|.|.
TGTGCCAGCAGTGTGGGGAACACTGAAGCTTTCTTT
CASSVGNTEAFF
>TRBV30|TRBJ2-5|TRBD1|.
TGTGCCTGTCCGGGACAGAACCAAGAGACCCAGTACTTC
CACPGQNQETQYF
>TRBV18|TRBJ1-6|.|.
TGTGCCAGCTCACCTTCCTCGGGGGTTAATTCACCCCTCCACTTT
CASSPSSGVNSPLHF
>TRBV9|TRBJ2-1|.|once
TGTGCCAGCAGCGTAGCTACCCGGGGTGGTGAGCAGTTCTTC
CASSVATRGGEQFF
>TRBV18|TRBJ2-5|.|.
TGTGCCAGCTCACCCGGGGTTAAAGAGACCCAGTACTTC
CASSPGVKETQYF
>TRBV10-2|TRBJ2-3|.|.
TGCGCCAGCAGTGATGGTAGTCCAGATACGCAGTATTTT
CASSDGSPDTQYF
>TRBV6-6|TRBJ2-7|.|.
TGTGCCAGCAGTGGGGGGGGCCTATCCTACGAGCAGTACTTC
CASSGGGLSYEQYF
>TRBV19|TRBJ2-7|.|.
TGTGCCAGTAGATTGGGCTACGAGCAGTACTTC
CASRLGYEQYF
>TRBV29-1|TRBJ2-5|.|.
TGCAGCGTTGCCCCGGGAGTTGAGACCCAGTACTTC
CSVAPGVETQYF
>TRBV2|TRBJ2-1|TRBD2|.
TGTGCCAGCAGTGAGAGAGCGGGACCAAGCGAGCAGTTCTTC
CASSERAGPSEQFF
>TRBV30|TRBJ2-3|TRBD2|once
TGTGCCTGGAGTGTTCCCGGGACTAGAAGATATACGCAGTATTTT
CAWSVPGTRRYTQYF
>TRBV9|TRBJ2-7|TRBD1|few
TGTGCCAGCAGCGTGACAGGGCACGAGCAGTACTTC
CASSVTGHEQYF
>TRBV7-9|TRBJ1-1|TRBD1|.
TGTGCCAGCAGCCAATCAACAGGGGGCGGAACTTTCTTT
CASSQSTGGGTFF
>TRBV2|TRBJ2-1|TRBD2|few
TGTGCCAGCAGTGAGGAGACTAGCGGGGCCCTGCGCTGGGGTAATGAGCAGTTCTTC
CASSEETSGALRWGNEQFF
>TRBV27|TRBJ1-5|.|.
TGTGCCAGCAGCAGGTTTTACCAGCCCCAGCATTTT
CASSRFYQPQHF
>TRBV7-3|TRBJ1-1|.|few
TGTGCCAGCAGCTTATCCCAGGGAAGTGAAGCTTTCTTT
CASSLSQGSEAFF
>TRBV10-1|TRBJ1-4|.|.
TGCGCCAGCTCTAATGAAAAACTGTTTTTT
CASSNEKLFF
>TRBV5-4|TRBJ2-7|TRBD1|.
TGTGCCAGCAGCGGACAGGGTTGGGAGCAGTACTTC
CASSGQGWEQYF
>TRBV5-1|TRBJ1-2|.|.
TGCGCCAGCAGCTTGGAAGGGTATGGCTACACCTTC
CASSLEGYGYTF
>TRBV5-8|TRBJ2-5|TRBD1|.
TGTGCCAGCAGCCTTCTCACAGGGGGCCAAGAGACCCAGTACTTC
CASSLLTGGQETQYF
>TRBV7-9|TRBJ1-1|.|.
TGTGCCAGCAGCTTTATGGCAGGGAACACTGAAGCTTTCTTT
CASSFMAGNTEAFF
>TRBV11-2|TRBJ2-3|.|.
TGTGCCAGCAGCTTAGGCACCCGGGGGACTCCGCAGTATTTT
CASSLGTRGTPQYF
>TRBV10-3|TRBJ1-1|.|.
TGTGCCATCAGTAGGGCAGGTGAAGCTTTCTTT
CAISRAGEAFF
>TRBV2|TRBJ2-5|TRBD1|.
TGTGCCAGCTCGGGACAGGGGGAGACCCAGTACTTC
CASSGQGETQYF
>TRBV29-1|TRBJ2-7|TRBD1|.
TGCAGCGTAGCGACAGGGGGGGTCCACGAGCAGTACTTC
CSVATGGVHEQYF